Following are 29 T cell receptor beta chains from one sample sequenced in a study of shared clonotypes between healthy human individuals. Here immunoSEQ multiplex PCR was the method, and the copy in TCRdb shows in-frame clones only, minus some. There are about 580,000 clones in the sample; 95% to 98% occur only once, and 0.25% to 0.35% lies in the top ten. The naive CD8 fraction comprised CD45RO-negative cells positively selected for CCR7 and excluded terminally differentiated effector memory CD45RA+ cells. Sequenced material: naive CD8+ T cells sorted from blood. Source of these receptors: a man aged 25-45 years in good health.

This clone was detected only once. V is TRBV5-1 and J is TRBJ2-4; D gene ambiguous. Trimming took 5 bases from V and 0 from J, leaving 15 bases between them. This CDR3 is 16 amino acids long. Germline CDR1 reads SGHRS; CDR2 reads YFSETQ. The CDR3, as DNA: TGCGCCAGCAGACTTCGGGCAGAGCTAGCCAAAAACATTCAGTACTTC. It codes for CASRLRAELAKNIQYF.

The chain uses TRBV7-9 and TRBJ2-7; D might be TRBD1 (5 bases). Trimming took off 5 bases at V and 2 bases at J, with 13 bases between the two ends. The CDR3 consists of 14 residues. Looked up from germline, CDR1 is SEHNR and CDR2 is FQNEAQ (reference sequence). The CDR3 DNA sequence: TGTGCCAGCAGCCCGGACACGCAAGCCTACGAGCAGTACTTC. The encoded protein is CASSPDTQAYEQYF.

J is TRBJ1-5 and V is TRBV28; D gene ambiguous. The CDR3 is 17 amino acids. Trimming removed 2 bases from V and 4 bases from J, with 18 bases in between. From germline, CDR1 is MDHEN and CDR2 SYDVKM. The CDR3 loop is CASSLATIEVWNQPQHF. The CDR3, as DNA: TGTGCCAGCAGTTTAGCGACCATCGAGGTATGGAATCAGCCCCAGCATTTT.

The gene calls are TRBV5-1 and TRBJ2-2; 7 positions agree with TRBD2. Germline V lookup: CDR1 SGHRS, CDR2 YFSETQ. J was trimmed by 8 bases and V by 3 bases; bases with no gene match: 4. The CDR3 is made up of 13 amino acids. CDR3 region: CASSWEGAGELFF. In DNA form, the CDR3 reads TGCGCCAGCAGCTGGGAGGGTGCTGGGGAGCTGTTTTTT.

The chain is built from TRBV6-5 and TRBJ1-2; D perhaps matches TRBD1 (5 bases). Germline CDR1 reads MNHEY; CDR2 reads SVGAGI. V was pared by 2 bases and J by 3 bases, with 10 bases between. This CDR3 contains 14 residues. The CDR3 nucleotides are TGTGCCAGCAGTTACAATCAGGGAGACTATGGCTACACCTTC. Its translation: CASSYNQGDYGYTF.

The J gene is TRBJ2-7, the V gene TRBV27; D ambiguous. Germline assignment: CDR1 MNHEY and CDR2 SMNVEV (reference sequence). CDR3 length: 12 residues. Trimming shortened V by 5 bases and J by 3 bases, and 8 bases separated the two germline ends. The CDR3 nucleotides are TGTGCCAGCAGTGGCCAGGACTACGAGCAGTACTTC. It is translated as CASSGQDYEQYF.

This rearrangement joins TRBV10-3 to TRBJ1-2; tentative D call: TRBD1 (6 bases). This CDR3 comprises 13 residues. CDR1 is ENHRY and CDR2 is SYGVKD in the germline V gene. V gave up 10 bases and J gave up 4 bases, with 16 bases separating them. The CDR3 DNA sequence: TGTGCCACCCGGACAGATAATCCCTATGGCTACACCTTC. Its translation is CATRTDNPYGYTF.

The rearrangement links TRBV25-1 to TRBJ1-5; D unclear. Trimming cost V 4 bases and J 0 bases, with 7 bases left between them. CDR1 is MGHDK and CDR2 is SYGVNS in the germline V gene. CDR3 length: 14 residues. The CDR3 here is CASSGSYSNQPQHF. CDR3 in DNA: TGTGCCAGCAGTGGATCGTATAGCAATCAGCCCCAGCATTTT.

CDR3 DNA: TGTGCCAGCAGACCGACCGGACAGCTGTCCTACGAGCAGTACTTC. Protein: CASRPTGQLSYEQYF. The chain links TRBV28 to TRBJ2-7; TRBD1 might be the D (6 bases). This CDR3 is built from 15 residues. Trimming left V 6 bases short and J 1 base short, with 16 bases between. Germline V gene sequence: CDR1 MDHEN, CDR2 SYDVKM. Using reference TRBV28 and TRBJ2-7 for the parts outside the CDR3, the full variable domain is DVKVTQSSRYLVKRTGEKVFLECVQDMDHENMFWYRQDPGLGLRLIYFSYDVKMKEKGDIPEGYSVSREKKERFSLILESASTNQTSMYLCASRPTGQLSYEQYFGPGTRLTVT.

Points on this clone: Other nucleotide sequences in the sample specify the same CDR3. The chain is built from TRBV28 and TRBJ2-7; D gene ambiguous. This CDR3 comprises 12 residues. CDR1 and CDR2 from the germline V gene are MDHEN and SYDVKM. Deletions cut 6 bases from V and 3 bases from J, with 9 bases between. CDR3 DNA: TGTGCCAGCAGCCCAACCAGCTACGAGCAGTACTTC. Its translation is CASSPTSYEQYF.

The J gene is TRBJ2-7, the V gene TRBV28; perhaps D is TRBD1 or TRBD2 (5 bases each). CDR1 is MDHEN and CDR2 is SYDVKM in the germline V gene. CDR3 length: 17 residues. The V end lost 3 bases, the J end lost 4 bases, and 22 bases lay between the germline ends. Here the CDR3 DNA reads TGTGCCAGCAGTTTGGGGACCGGGGCAAGGAACCTTTACGAGCAGTACTTC. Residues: CASSLGTGARNLYEQYF.

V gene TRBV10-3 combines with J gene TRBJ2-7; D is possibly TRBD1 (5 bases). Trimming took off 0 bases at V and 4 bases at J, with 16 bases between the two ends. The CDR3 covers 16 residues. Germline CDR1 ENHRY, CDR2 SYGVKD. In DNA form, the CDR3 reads TGTGCCATCAGTGAGTCGCAGGGCAAATCTGGGTACGAGCAGTACTTC. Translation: CAISESQGKSGYEQYF.

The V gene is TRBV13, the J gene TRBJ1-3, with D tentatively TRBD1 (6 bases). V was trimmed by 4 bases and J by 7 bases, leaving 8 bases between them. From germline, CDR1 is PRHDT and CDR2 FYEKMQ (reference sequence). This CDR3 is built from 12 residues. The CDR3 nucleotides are TGTGCCAGCAGCTCAACAGGGAACACCATATATTTT. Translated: CASSSTGNTIYF.

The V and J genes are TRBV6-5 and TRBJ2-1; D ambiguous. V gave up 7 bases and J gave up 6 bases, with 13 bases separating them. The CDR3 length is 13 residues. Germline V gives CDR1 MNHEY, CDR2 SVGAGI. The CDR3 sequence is CASTMSAINEQFF. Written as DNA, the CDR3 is TGTGCCAGCACCATGTCGGCGATCAATGAGCAGTTCTTC.

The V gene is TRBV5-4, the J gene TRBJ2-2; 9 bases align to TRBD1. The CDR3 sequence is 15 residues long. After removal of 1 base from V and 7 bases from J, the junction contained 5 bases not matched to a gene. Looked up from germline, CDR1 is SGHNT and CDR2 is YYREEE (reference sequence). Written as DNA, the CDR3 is TGTGCCAGCAGCTTGCCGGGACAGGGAATCGGGGAGCTGTTTTTT. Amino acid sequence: CASSLPGQGIGELFF. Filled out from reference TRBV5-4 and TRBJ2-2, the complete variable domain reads ETGVTQSPTHLIKTRGQQVTLRCSSQSGHNTVSWYQQALGQGPQFIFQYYREEENGRGNFPPRFSGLQFPNYSSELNVNALELDDSALYLCASSLPGQGIGELFFGEGSRLTVL.

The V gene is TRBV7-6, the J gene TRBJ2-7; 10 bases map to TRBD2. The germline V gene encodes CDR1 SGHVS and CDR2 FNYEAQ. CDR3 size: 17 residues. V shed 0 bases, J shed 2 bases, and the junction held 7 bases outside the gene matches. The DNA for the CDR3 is TGTGCCAGCAGCTTAGCGTCCGCTGGGACTAGCGCCTACGAGCAGTACTTC. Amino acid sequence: CASSLASAGTSAYEQYF.

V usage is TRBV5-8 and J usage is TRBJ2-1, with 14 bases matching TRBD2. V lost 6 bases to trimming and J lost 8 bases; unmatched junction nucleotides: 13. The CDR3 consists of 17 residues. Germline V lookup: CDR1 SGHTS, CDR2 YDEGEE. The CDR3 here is CASIPGLAGAFWYEQFF. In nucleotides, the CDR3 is TGTGCCAGCATCCCGGGACTAGCGGGAGCATTTTGGTATGAGCAGTTCTTC. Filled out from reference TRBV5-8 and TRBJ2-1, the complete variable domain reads EAGVTQSPTHLIKTRGQQATLRCSPISGHTSVYWYQQALGLGLQFLLWYDEGEERNRGNFPPRFSGRQFPNYSSELNVNALELEDSALYLCASIPGLAGAFWYEQFFGPGTRLTVL.

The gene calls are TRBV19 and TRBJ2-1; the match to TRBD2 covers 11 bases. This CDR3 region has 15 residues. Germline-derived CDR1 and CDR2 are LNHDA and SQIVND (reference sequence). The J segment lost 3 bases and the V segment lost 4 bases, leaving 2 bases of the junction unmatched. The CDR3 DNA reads TGTGCCAGTAGTACAGGGACTAGCGGCTACAATGAGCAGTTCTTC. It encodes CASSTGTSGYNEQFF.

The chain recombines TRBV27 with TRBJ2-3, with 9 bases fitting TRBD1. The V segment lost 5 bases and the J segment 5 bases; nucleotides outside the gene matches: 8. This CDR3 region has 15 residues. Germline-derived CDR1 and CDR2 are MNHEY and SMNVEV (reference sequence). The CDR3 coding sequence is TGTGCCAGCAGTACCCCGGGGACAGGGATAGATACGCAGTATTTT. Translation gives CASSTPGTGIDTQYF.

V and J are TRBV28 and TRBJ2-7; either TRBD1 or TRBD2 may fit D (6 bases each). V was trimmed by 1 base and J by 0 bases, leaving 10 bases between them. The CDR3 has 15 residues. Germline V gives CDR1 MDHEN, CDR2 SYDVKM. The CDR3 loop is CASSLSRGLSYEQYF. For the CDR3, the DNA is TGTGCCAGCAGTTTATCCAGGGGACTCTCCTACGAGCAGTACTTC. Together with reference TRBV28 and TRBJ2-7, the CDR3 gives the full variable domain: DVKVTQSSRYLVKRTGEKVFLECVQDMDHENMFWYRQDPGLGLRLIYFSYDVKMKEKGDIPEGYSVSREKKERFSLILESASTNQTSMYLCASSLSRGLSYEQYFGPGTRLTVT.

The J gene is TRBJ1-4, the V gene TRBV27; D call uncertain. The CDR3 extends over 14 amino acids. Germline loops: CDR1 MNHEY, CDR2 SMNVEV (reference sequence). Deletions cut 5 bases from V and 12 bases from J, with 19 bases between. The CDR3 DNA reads TGTGCCAGCAGTACCGGGTCCCTCCAGACTCAACTGTTTTTT. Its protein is CASSTGSLQTQLFF. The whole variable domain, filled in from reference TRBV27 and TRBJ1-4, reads EAQVTQNPRYLITVTGKKLTVTCSQNMNHEYMSWYRQDPGLGLRQIYYSMNVEVTDKGDVPEGYKVSRKEKRNFPLILESPSPNQTSLYFCASSTGSLQTQLFFGSGTQLSVL.

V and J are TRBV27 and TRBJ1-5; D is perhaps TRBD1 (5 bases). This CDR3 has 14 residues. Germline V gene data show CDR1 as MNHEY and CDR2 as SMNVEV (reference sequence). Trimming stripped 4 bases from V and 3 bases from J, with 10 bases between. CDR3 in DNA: TGTGCCAGCAGTTCCAGGGCTTACAATCAGCCCCAGCATTTT. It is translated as CASSSRAYNQPQHF.

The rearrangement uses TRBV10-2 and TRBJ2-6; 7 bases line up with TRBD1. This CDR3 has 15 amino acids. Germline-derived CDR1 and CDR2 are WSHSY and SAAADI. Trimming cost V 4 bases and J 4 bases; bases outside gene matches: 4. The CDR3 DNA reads TGCGCCAGCAGTGCAGGGGGTGCCGGGGCCAACGTCCTGACTTTC. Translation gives CASSAGGAGANVLTF.

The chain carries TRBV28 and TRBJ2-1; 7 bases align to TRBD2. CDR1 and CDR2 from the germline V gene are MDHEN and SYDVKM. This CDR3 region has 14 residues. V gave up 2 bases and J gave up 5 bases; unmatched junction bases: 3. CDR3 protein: CASSLGGSDNEQFF. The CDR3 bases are TGTGCCAGCAGTTTAGGCGGGAGTGACAATGAGCAGTTCTTC.

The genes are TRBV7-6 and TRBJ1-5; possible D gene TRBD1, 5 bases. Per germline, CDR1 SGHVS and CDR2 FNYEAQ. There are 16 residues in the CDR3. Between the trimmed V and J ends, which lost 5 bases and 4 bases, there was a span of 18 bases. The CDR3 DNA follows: TGTGCCAGCAGCAGCGCAGCAACACCAGGGAATCAGCCCCAGCATTTT. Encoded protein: CASSSAATPGNQPQHF. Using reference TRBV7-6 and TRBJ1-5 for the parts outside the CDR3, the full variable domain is GAGVSQSPRYKVTKRGQDVALRCDPISGHVSLYWYRQALGQGPEFLTYFNYEAQQDKSGLPNDRFSAERPEGSISTLTIQRTEQRDSAMYRCASSSAATPGNQPQHFGDGTRLSIL.

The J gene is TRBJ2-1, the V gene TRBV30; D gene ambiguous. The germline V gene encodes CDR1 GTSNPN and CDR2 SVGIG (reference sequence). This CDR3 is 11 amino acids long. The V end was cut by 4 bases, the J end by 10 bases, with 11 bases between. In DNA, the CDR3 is TGTGCCTGGAATAGTGGCCGCGAGCAGTTCTTC. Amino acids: CAWNSGREQFF.

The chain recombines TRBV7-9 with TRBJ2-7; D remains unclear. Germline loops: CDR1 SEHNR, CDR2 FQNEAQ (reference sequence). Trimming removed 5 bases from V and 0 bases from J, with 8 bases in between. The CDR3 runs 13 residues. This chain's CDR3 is CASSPTVSYEQYF. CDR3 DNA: TGTGCCAGCAGCCCCACAGTCTCCTACGAGCAGTACTTC. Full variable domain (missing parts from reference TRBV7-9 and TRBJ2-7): DTGVSQNPRHKITKRGQNVTFRCDPISEHNRLYWYRQTLGQGPEFLTYFQNEAQLEKSRLLSDRFSAERPKGSFSTLEIQRTEQGDSAMYLCASSPTVSYEQYFGPGTRLTVT.

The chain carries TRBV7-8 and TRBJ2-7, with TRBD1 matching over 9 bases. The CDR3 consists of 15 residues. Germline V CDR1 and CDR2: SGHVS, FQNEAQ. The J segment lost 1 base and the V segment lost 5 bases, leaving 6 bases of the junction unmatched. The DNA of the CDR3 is TGTGCCAGCAGCCTGGGACAGGGTATTTCCTACGAGCAGTACTTC. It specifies CASSLGQGISYEQYF.

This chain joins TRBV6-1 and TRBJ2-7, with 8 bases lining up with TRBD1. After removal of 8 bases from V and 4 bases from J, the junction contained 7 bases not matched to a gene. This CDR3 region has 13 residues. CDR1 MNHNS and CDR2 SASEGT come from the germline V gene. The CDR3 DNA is TGTGCCAGCCAAGGCAGGGGGCAATACGAGCAGTACTTC. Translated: CASQGRGQYEQYF.